This T cell receptor (beta chain) was recorded in a study of shared clonotypes between healthy human individuals. General study findings and limits: Deeper or shallower sequencing was expected to change how clonotypes are shared among donors.

Remarks on this clone: Its cognate antigen is unknown.

Nashville, Tennessee was home to all donors, each a Caucasian adult. The CDR3 is 12 residues long. Germline V gives CDR1 SGHRS, CDR2 YFSETQ. The V gene lost 4 bases and the J gene lost 2 bases, with 6 bases spanning the gap. Profiled with immunoSEQ multiplex PCR; TCRdb holds only in-frame clones, not every one. In the table there are fewer than 550,000 clones, 75% to 80% of which are singletons. This receptor was identified in a woman aged 40 to 55 in good health. Some clones in this sample may be carry-over from other donors' samples. The source material was PBMCs. The genes are TRBV5-1 and TRBJ2-5; possible D gene TRBD1, 6 bases. CDR3 nucleotides: TGCGCCAGCAGCGGACAGCAAGAGACCCAGTACTTC. Protein product: CASSGQQETQYF.